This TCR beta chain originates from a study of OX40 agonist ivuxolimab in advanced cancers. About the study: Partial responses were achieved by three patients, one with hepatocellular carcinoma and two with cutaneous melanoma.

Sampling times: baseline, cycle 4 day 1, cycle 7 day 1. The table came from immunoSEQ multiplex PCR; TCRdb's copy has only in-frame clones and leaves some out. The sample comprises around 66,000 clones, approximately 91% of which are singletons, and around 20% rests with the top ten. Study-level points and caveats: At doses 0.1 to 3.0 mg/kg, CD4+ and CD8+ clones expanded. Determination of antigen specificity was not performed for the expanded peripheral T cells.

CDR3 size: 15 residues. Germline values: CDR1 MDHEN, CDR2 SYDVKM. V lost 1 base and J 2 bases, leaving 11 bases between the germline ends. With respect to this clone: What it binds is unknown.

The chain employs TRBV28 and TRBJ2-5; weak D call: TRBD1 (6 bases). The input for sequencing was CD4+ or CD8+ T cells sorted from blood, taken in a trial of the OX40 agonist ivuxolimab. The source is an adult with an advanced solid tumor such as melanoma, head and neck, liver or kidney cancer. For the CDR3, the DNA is TGTGCCAGCAGTTTATTACAGGACAGTCAAGAGACCCAGTACTTC. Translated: CASSLLQDSQETQYF.